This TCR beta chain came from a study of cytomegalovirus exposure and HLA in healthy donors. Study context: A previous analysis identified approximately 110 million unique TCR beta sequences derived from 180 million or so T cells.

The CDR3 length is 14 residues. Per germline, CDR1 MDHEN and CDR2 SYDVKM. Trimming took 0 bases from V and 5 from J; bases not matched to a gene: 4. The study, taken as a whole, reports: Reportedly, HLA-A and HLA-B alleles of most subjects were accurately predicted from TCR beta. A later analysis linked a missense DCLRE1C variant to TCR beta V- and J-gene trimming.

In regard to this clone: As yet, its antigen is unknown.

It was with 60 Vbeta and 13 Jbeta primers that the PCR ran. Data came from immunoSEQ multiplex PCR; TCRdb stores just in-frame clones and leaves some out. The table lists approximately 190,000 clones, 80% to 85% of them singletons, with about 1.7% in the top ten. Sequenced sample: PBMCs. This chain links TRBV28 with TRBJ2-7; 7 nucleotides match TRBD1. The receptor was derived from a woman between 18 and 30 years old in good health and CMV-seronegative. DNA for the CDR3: TGTGCCAGCAGTTTATGGGGACAGCCAAACGAGCAGTACTTC. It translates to CASSLWGQPNEQYF.